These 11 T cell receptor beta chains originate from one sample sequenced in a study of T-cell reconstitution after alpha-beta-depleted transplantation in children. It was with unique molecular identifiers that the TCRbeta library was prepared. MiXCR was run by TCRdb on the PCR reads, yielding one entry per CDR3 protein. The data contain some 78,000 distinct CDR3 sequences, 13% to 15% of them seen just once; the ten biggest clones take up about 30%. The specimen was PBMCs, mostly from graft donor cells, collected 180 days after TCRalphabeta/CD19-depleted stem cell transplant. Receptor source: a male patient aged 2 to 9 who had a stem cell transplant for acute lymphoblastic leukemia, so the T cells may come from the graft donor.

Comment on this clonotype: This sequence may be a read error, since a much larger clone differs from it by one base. DNA of the CDR3: TGCAGTGCCGGGGAGGGGCCGAGCTCCTACGATGAGCAGTTCTTC. It encodes CSAGEGPSSYDEQFF. This chain joins TRBV20-1 and TRBJ2-1; 7 bases line up with TRBD2. This CDR3 contains 15 residues. The V gene's germline CDR1 is DFQATT and CDR2 SNEGSKA (reference sequence).

The CDR3 DNA reads as TGTGCCAGCAGTGTCAGTATCCATCAGCCCCAGCATTTT. Its translation is CASSVSIHQPQHF. This chain links TRBV2 with TRBJ1-5; D remains ambiguous. Germline CDR1 reads SNHLY; CDR2 reads FYNNEI. The CDR3 extends over 13 amino acids. V lost 4 bases to trimming and J lost 5 bases, with 9 bases between them.

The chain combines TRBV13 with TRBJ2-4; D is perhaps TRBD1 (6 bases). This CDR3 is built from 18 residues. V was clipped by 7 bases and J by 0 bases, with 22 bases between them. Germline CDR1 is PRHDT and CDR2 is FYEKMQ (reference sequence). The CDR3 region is CASTLGGPKVIAKNIQYF. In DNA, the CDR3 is TGTGCCAGCACTTTAGGGGGACCGAAGGTCATAGCCAAAAACATTCAGTACTTC.

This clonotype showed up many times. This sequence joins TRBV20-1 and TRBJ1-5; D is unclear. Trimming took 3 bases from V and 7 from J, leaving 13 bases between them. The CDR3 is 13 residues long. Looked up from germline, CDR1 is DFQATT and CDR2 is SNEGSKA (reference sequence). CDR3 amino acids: CSASSREYQPQHF. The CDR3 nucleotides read TGCAGTGCTAGTAGTAGAGAATACCAGCCCCAGCATTTT.

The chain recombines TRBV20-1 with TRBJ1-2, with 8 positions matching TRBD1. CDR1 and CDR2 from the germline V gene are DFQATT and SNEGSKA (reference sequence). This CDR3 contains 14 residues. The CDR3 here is CRVPQGAGNYGYTF. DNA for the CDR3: TGCAGAGTACCGCAGGGGGCGGGTAACTATGGCTACACCTTC.

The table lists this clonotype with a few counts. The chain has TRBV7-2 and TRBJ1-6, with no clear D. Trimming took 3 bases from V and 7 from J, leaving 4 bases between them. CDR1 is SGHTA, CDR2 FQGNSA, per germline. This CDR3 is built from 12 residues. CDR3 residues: CASSFLNSPLHF. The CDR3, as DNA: TGTGCCAGCAGCTTTCTAAATTCACCCCTCCACTTT.

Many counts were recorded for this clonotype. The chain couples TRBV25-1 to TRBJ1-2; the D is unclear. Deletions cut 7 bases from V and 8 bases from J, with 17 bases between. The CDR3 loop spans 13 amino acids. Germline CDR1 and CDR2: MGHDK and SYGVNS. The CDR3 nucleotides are TGTGCCAGCATATCGGGAAAAGGGAACGGCTACACCTTC. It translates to CASISGKGNGYTF.

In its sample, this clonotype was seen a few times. The CDR3, as DNA: TGCAGTACTTCGAATGAAGAGACCCAGTACTTC. Translation: CSTSNEETQYF. The chain is built from TRBV20-1 and TRBJ2-5; no clear D gene. Trimming left V 8 bases short and J 3 bases short, with 10 bases between. Germline CDR1 reads DFQATT; CDR2 reads SNEGSKA (reference sequence). The CDR3 covers 11 residues.

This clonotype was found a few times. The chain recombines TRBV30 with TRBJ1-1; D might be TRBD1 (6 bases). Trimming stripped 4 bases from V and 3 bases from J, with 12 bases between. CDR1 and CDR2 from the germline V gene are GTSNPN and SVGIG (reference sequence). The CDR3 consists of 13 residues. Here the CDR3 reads CAWTGQSHTEAFF. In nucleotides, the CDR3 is TGTGCCTGGACCGGACAGTCTCACACTGAAGCTTTCTTT.

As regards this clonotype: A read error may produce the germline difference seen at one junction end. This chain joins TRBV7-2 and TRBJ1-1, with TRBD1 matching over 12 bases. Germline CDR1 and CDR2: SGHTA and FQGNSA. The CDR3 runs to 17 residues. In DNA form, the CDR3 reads TGTGCCAACAGCCTCCGGGACAGGGGGCTCGGCAACACTGAAGCTTTCTTT. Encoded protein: CANSLRDRGLGNTEAFF.

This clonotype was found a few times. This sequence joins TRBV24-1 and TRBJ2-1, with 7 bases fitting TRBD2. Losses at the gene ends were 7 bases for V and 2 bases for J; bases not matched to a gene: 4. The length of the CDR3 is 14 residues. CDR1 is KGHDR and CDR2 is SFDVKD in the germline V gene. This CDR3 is CATRREGPYNEQFF. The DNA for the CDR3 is TGTGCCACCAGGAGGGAGGGACCCTACAATGAGCAGTTCTTC.